The 22 T cell receptor beta chains presented below share a single source sample, sequenced in a study of cytomegalovirus exposure and HLA in healthy donors. The repertoire was sequenced with immunoSEQ multiplex PCR; TCRdb's copy has only in-frame clones and lacks some. The data show 150,000 or so clones, 84% seen once. Sequencing used PBMCs. These receptor sequences come from a man aged 25 to 45 in good health and CMV-seropositive.

The chain uses TRBV30 and TRBJ2-7; D remains unclear. CDR1 is GTSNPN, CDR2 SVGIG, per germline (reference sequence). V was clipped by 8 bases and J by 2 bases, with 13 bases between them. The CDR3 sequence is 12 residues long. For the CDR3, the DNA is TGTGCCAGTCGAGAATCCACCTACGAGCAGTACTTC. It codes for CASRESTYEQYF. Together with reference TRBV30 and TRBJ2-7, the CDR3 gives the full variable domain: SQTIHQWPATLVQPVGSPLSLECTVEGTSNPNLYWYRQAAGRGLQLLFYSVGIGQISSEVPQNLSASRPQDRQFILSSKKLLLSDSGFYLCASRESTYEQYFGPGTRLTVT.

The J gene is TRBJ1-1, the V gene TRBV30; D gene unclear. Between the trimmed V and J ends, which lost 0 bases and 0 bases, there was a span of 5 bases. CDR3 size: 13 residues. Germline V gives CDR1 GTSNPN, CDR2 SVGIG (reference sequence). CDR3 region: CAWSVYVNTEAFF. CDR3 sequence (DNA): TGTGCCTGGAGTGTGTATGTGAACACTGAAGCTTTCTTT. Supplemented by reference TRBV30 and TRBJ1-1, the full variable domain reads SQTIHQWPATLVQPVGSPLSLECTVEGTSNPNLYWYRQAAGRGLQLLFYSVGIGQISSEVPQNLSASRPQDRQFILSSKKLLLSDSGFYLCAWSVYVNTEAFFGQGTRLTVV.

V is TRBV28 and J is TRBJ2-5; perhaps TRBD1 as D (5 bases). Trimming took off 7 bases at V and 5 bases at J, with 14 bases between the two ends. Germline loops: CDR1 MDHEN, CDR2 SYDVKM. The CDR3 runs to 13 residues. The CDR3 loop is CASTLDSWETQYF. The CDR3 DNA is TGTGCCAGCACCTTAGACAGCTGGGAGACCCAGTACTTC.

The chain joins TRBV7-6 to TRBJ2-7, with a possible D match to TRBD1 (6 bases). Germline CDR1 reads SGHVS; CDR2 reads FNYEAQ. CDR3 length equals 14 residues. V was cut by 2 bases and J by 2 bases, with 10 bases left in between. The DNA for the CDR3 is TGTGCCAGCAGCTTAACGCAGGGGACCTACGAGCAGTACTTC. The encoded protein is CASSLTQGTYEQYF.

The chain has TRBV5-3 and TRBJ2-1; 10 nucleotides agree with TRBD1. TRBV5-3 is an ORF, and what it does is uncertain. With 0 bases clipped from V and 7 bases from J, the junction kept 1 base outside the gene matches. The CDR3 spans 14 residues. The CDR3 sequence: CARSLGGQGNEQFF. The CDR3 nucleotides are TGTGCCAGAAGCTTGGGGGGACAGGGGAATGAGCAGTTCTTC.

V and J are TRBV28 and TRBJ1-1; 8 bases line up with TRBD1. The CDR3 contains 13 residues. Germline loops: CDR1 MDHEN, CDR2 SYDVKM. V shed 2 bases and J 6 bases; nucleotides not matched to a gene: 2. The CDR3 region is CASSLTGGSEAFF. CDR3 coding DNA: TGTGCCAGCAGTTTAACAGGGGGATCTGAAGCTTTCTTT.

This clone was seen once. The chain links TRBV28 to TRBJ1-2; TRBD1 might be the D (5 bases). Trimming removed 4 bases from V and 1 base from J, with 10 bases in between. The CDR3 loop spans 14 amino acids. Germline CDR1 is MDHEN and CDR2 is SYDVKM. CDR3: CASSWGGVNYGYTF. Here the CDR3 DNA reads TGTGCCAGCAGTTGGGGGGGAGTTAACTATGGCTACACCTTC.

The chain is built from TRBV30 and TRBJ1-2; 9 bases are a match to TRBD1. Germline V lookup: CDR1 GTSNPN, CDR2 SVGIG (reference sequence). The CDR3 has 13 amino acids. V shed 3 bases and J 7 bases; nucleotides not matched to a gene: 6. CDR3 loop: CAWSLQGAGGYTF. The CDR3 DNA is TGTGCCTGGAGCCTACAGGGGGCAGGTGGCTACACCTTC.

J is TRBJ2-5 and V is TRBV28, with D possibly matching TRBD2 (5 bases). Between the trimmed V and J ends, which lost 5 bases and 5 bases, there was a span of 15 bases. This CDR3 comprises 14 residues. Germline CDR1 and CDR2: MDHEN and SYDVKM. CDR3 in DNA: TGTGCCAGCAGTGGTCGTCGAGGGTCGGAGACCCAGTACTTC. Encoded protein: CASSGRRGSETQYF.

The chain has TRBV28 and TRBJ1-4; D is ambiguous. There are 13 residues in the CDR3. The germline CDR1 and CDR2 sequences are MDHEN and SYDVKM. V lost 8 bases, J lost 5 bases, and 12 bases lay in between. The CDR3 here is CASVEAPNEKLFF. In DNA, the CDR3 is TGTGCCAGCGTAGAGGCCCCAAATGAAAAACTGTTTTTT.

J is TRBJ2-2 and V is TRBV28; 9 bases are a match to TRBD1. The germline CDR1 and CDR2 sequences are MDHEN and SYDVKM. V lost 2 bases and J lost 7; bases outside the gene matches: 2. The CDR3 sequence is 14 residues long. The CDR3 here is CASSLTGGLGELFF. CDR3 DNA sequence: TGTGCCAGCAGTTTAACAGGGGGCCTCGGGGAGCTGTTTTTT.

The chain employs TRBV6-1 and TRBJ2-3; 7 bases line up with TRBD1. From germline, CDR1 is MNHNS and CDR2 SASEGT. With 8 bases clipped from V and 0 bases from J, the junction kept 8 bases outside the gene matches. The CDR3 sequence is 15 residues long. CDR3 DNA: TGTGCCAGCGAGGCCGACAGGGCGAGCACAGATACGCAGTATTTT. Translation gives CASEADRASTDTQYF.

DNA of the CDR3: TGTGCCAGCATACCCTTAGGAACTAGACACAATGAGCAGTTCTTC. It yields the protein CASIPLGTRHNEQFF. This chain uses TRBV27 with TRBJ2-1, with D possibly matching TRBD2 (5 bases). This CDR3 is 15 amino acids long. CDR1 is MNHEY, CDR2 SMNVEV, per germline (reference sequence). The germline V and J ends were trimmed by 7 bases and 5 bases, with 18 bases remaining between them.

This clone was seen a few times. The junction shows a germline mismatch at one end, possibly a read error. The chain couples TRBV7-7 to TRBJ2-5, with 12 bases aligning to TRBD1. The CDR3 runs to 14 residues. The V gene's germline CDR1 is SSHAT and CDR2 FNYEAQ (reference sequence). The CDR3 spells CASSWGQGAETQYF. CDR3 nucleotides: TGTGCTAGCAGCTGGGGACAGGGGGCAGAGACCCAGTACTTC.

As concerns this clone: The junction differs from germline at one of its ends, possibly a read error. This chain joins TRBV6-5 and TRBJ2-2; TRBD1 is a possible D gene (6 bases). This CDR3 spans 14 amino acids. The germline V gene has CDR1 MNHEY and CDR2 SVGAGI. The CDR3 nucleotides read TGTGCCGGCAGGCAGGGGTTCTACACCGGGGAGCTGTTTTTT. This translates into CAGRQGFYTGELFF.

The chain uses TRBV11-2 and TRBJ1-2, with D unclear. V shed 0 bases and J shed 8 bases, with 7 bases lying between them. From germline, CDR1 is SGHAT and CDR2 FQNNGV. The CDR3 runs to 12 residues. The CDR3, as DNA: TGTGCCAGCAGCTTAGATGGCGGGGGCTACACCTTC. Its protein is CASSLDGGGYTF.

The genes are TRBV10-3 and TRBJ1-5; a possible D gene is TRBD1 (6 bases). The ends were cut back, 4 bases at V and 4 bases at J, with 8 bases in the middle. The germline V gene has CDR1 ENHRY and CDR2 SYGVKD. This CDR3 spans 13 amino acids. In DNA form, the CDR3 reads TGTGCCATCAGTGGAGACAGGAATCAGCCCCAGCATTTT. This encodes CAISGDRNQPQHF.

This chain links TRBV19 with TRBJ2-7; 10 positions agree with TRBD1. The CDR3 spans 14 residues. Germline CDR1 is LNHDA and CDR2 is SQIVND (reference sequence). The V gene end was trimmed by 10 bases and the J gene end by 7 bases; junction bases not matched to a gene: 13. CDR3 protein: CATGGTGVSGEQYF. The CDR3 nucleotides are TGTGCCACCGGGGGGACAGGGGTTTCTGGGGAGCAGTACTTC. Full variable domain (remainder filled in from reference TRBV19 and TRBJ2-7): DGGITQSPKYLFRKEGQNVTLSCEQNLNHDAMYWYRQDPGQGLRLIYYSQIVNDFQKGDIAEGYSVSREKKESFPLTVTSAQKNPTAFYLCATGGTGVSGEQYFGPGTRLTVT.

Regarding this clone: Because the CDR3's place on the DNA is in doubt, the DNA is left out and the CDR3 is given as listed by TCRdb. The chain combines TRBV2 with TRBJ1-5; the D call of TRBD1 is as the table states it, not checked on the DNA. The germline CDR1 and CDR2 sequences are SNHLY and FYNNEI. The CDR3 region is 18 residues in length, termini included. The chain's CDR3 is CASSEALRARGPGQPQHF.

About this clone: Other DNA sequences from this sample encode an identical CDR3 as well. The chain combines TRBV19 with TRBJ2-3; 9 bases agree with TRBD2. The germline V gene has CDR1 LNHDA and CDR2 SQIVND (reference sequence). This CDR3 is built from 15 residues. Germline trimming cut 1 base from V and 3 bases from J; bases unmatched to any gene: 2. Here the CDR3 DNA reads TGTGCCAGTAGTATAGTTGCGGGAGGGACAGATACGCAGTATTTT. Residues: CASSIVAGGTDTQYF.

This chain links TRBV9 with TRBJ1-2, with D possibly matching TRBD1 (5 bases). The V and J ends lost 4 bases and 4 bases respectively, with 14 bases between them. This CDR3 spans 14 amino acids. Germline V lookup: CDR1 SGDLS, CDR2 YYNGEE. The CDR3 loop is CASSISGTAYGYTF. The CDR3 DNA reads TGTGCCAGCAGCATATCCGGGACTGCCTATGGCTACACCTTC.

The chain is built from TRBV7-2 and TRBJ1-4; unclear D gene. V lost 3 bases, J lost 4 bases, and 9 bases lay in between. The CDR3 sequence is 14 residues long. CDR1 is SGHTA, CDR2 FQGNSA, per germline. The CDR3 DNA is TGTGCCAGCAGCTTCTCCAGATTTAATGAAAAACTGTTTTTT. Translated, it gives CASSFSRFNEKLFF.